The clone carrying this T cell receptor beta chain has ten or more counts. Germline loops: CDR1 LNHNV, CDR2 YYDKDF (reference sequence). The CDR3 runs 13 residues. Germline trimming cut 8 bases from V and 5 bases from J; bases unmatched to any gene: 9. These data belong to a study of T-cell reconstitution after alpha-beta-depleted transplantation in children. Researchers prepared the TCRbeta library using unique molecular identifiers, the study reports. TCRdb reprocessed the PCR reads with MiXCR, giving one entry per CDR3 protein. The sample yields 100,000 to 120,000 distinct CDR3 sequences, about a tenth seen once.

The sample consisted of PBMCs from the stem cell graft donor, taken from the stem cell graft. The V gene is TRBV15, the J gene TRBJ2-7; 7 bases agree with TRBD2. The receptor was isolated from a human donor who donated a stem cell graft to a child with acute lymphoblastic leukemia. The CDR3 sequence: CATGRASWNEQYF. The CDR3 DNA sequence: TGTGCCACCGGGAGGGCTAGCTGGAACGAGCAGTACTTC.